This T cell receptor beta chain is from a study of T-cell memory formation after mild COVID-19. For this clonotype: Its antigen is still unknown.

General study findings and limits: Contracting clones localized mainly to CM and EM when CD4+ and mainly to EMRA when CD8+.

TCRdb re-derived calls from the 5' RACE reads in MiXCR, one entry per CDR3 protein. Of about 470,000 distinct CDR3 sequences in the sample, 20% to 25% were seen once. The CDR3 is 14 amino acids. Trimming took 4 bases from V and 0 from J, leaving 10 bases between them. Looked up from germline, CDR1 is SQVTM and CDR2 is ANQGSEA. The chain couples TRBV29-1 to TRBJ1-3; perhaps TRBD1 as D (5 bases). This sequence originates from an adult woman who had mild COVID-19 (a few samples of this study predate the infection). Cell type and time point are not known. Sequenced material: PBMCs or a T cell subset sorted from them (not recorded which). The DNA for the CDR3 is TGCAGCGTTGCACAGGAGATCTCTGGAAACACCATATATTTT. Its protein is CSVAQEISGNTIYF.